The 18 T cell receptor beta chains reported below all come from one sample, sequenced in a study of T cell repertoires in cytomegalovirus infection (dated by TCRdb to the late 2010s). The sequencer was an Illumina HiSeq 1500. TCRdb ran its own pipeline on the public reads, namely fastp trimming at Q25 and MiXCR clone calling, and kept in-frame beta chains. Merged by CDR3 protein, the rows form single entries marked with the most common genes and DNA. Counted in this sample were about 180,000 distinct CDR3 sequences; approximately 15% of them appeared once. Of the sample, roughly a quarter falls within the top ten clones. Sequenced: PBMCs. These receptors were collected from a human donor in good health (CMV status not recorded). Some clones in this sample may be carry-over from other donors' samples.

This chain joins TRBV7-3 and TRBJ2-1; tentative D call: TRBD2 (6 bases). Trimming shortened V by 4 bases and J by 10 bases, and 8 bases separated the two germline ends. The germline V gene encodes CDR1 SGHTA and CDR2 FQGTGA. The CDR3 is 11 residues long. CDR3 coding DNA: TGTGCCAGCAGCTCTGGGGGGGAGCAGTTCTTC. Amino acids: CASSSGGEQFF.

This clonotype was found a few times. V and J are TRBV3-1 and TRBJ2-7; D is uncertain. V was clipped by 0 bases and J by 1 base, with 10 bases between them. This CDR3 has 15 residues. In germline, CDR1 is LGHDT, CDR2 YNNKEL (reference sequence). The CDR3 sequence: CASSQDGGPSYEQYF. DNA for the CDR3: TGTGCCAGCAGCCAAGATGGCGGACCTTCCTACGAGCAGTACTTC.

This rearrangement joins TRBV5-6 to TRBJ2-7, with D perhaps matching TRBD2 (5 bases). Between the trimmed V and J ends, which lost 3 bases and 4 bases, there was a span of 14 bases. The CDR3 loop spans 14 amino acids. Germline values: CDR1 SGHDT, CDR2 YYEEEE. CDR3 DNA: TGTGCCAGCAGCTCCGGGATTCCTATATACGAGCAGTACTTC. Residues: CASSSGIPIYEQYF.

The sample holds a few counts of this clonotype. The chain carries TRBV29-1 and TRBJ1-1; 9 positions agree with TRBD1. CDR3 size: 12 residues. Per the germline V gene, CDR1 is SQVTM and CDR2 is ANQGSEA. The V gene end was trimmed by 7 bases and the J gene end by 11 bases; junction bases not matched to a gene: 11. The CDR3 nucleotides read TGCAGCGACAGGACAGGGGCTCTTGGGGCTTTCTTT. Protein product: CSDRTGALGAFF.

This clonotype was detected only a few times. This rearrangement joins TRBV14 to TRBJ2-5; D not resolved. Germline loops: CDR1 SGHDN, CDR2 FVKESK. The CDR3 contains 14 residues. Between the trimmed V and J ends, which lost 0 bases and 1 base, there was a span of 6 bases. The CDR3 region is CASSQDNRQETQYF. In DNA form, the CDR3 reads TGTGCCAGCAGCCAAGACAACCGCCAAGAGACCCAGTACTTC.

This clonotype has a count of ten or more. J is TRBJ2-1 and V is TRBV7-3; 7 bases line up with TRBD1. The germline V gene encodes CDR1 SGHTA and CDR2 FQGTGA. CDR3 size: 17 residues. V shed 2 bases, J shed 3 bases, and the junction held 10 bases outside the gene matches. Here the CDR3 reads CASSLYSPRDSYNEQFF. DNA for the CDR3: TGTGCCAGCAGCTTATACTCCCCCCGGGACAGCTACAATGAGCAGTTCTTC.

The chain employs TRBV29-1 and TRBJ2-7; D is uncertain. V dropped 2 bases and J dropped 3 bases, with 17 bases sitting between them. The CDR3 is 15 residues long. Germline V gives CDR1 SQVTM, CDR2 ANQGSEA. The CDR3 DNA sequence: TGCAGCGTTGAATCGGACGACGAGGCCTTCTACGAGCAGTACTTC. Residues: CSVESDDEAFYEQYF.

In its sample, this clonotype was seen many times. This rearrangement joins TRBV5-1 to TRBJ2-1, with a tentative D call TRBD1 (5 bases). This CDR3 is 15 amino acids long. Germline V CDR1 and CDR2: SGHRS, YFSETQ. Trimming took off 2 bases at V and 5 bases at J, with 14 bases between the two ends. The CDR3 DNA follows: TGCGCCAGCAGCTTAGGGGATTCGGCGAACAATGAGCAGTTCTTC. Its translation: CASSLGDSANNEQFF. Full variable domain (remainder filled in from reference TRBV5-1 and TRBJ2-1): KAGVTQTPRYLIKTRGQQVTLSCSPISGHRSVSWYQQTPGQGLQFLFEYFSETQRNKGNFPGRFSGRQFSNSRSEMNVSTLELGDSALYLCASSLGDSANNEQFFGPGTRLTVL.

The chain combines TRBV4-1 with TRBJ2-3; TRBD1 matches at 9 bases. V gave up 4 bases and J gave up 4 bases; unmatched junction bases: 9. The germline V gene has CDR1 MGHRA and CDR2 YSYEKL. The CDR3 covers 16 residues. The CDR3 DNA is TGCGCCAGCAGCCCGTCCGGGACAGGGTCCGCAGATACGCAGTATTTT. Its translation is CASSPSGTGSADTQYF.

This clonotype was observed at least ten times. J is TRBJ1-5 and V is TRBV15; D is possibly TRBD1 (5 bases). The CDR3 is 14 amino acids. The V and J ends lost 5 bases and 3 bases respectively, with 11 bases between them. The germline V gene has CDR1 LNHNV and CDR2 YYDKDF (reference sequence). CDR3 protein: CATSLTALNQPQHF. CDR3 bases: TGTGCCACCAGCTTGACAGCCCTCAATCAGCCCCAGCATTTT.

This clonotype was detected only a few times. The genes are TRBV20-1 and TRBJ1-2; D uncertain. This CDR3 region has 13 residues. V was cut by 3 bases and J by 1 base, with 9 bases left in between. The germline CDR1 and CDR2 sequences are DFQATT and SNEGSKA (reference sequence). In DNA, the CDR3 is TGCAGTGCTAGCTTGGACGGTAACTATGGCTACACCTTC. It specifies CSASLDGNYGYTF.

In this sample, this clonotype turned up many times. V is TRBV27 and J is TRBJ2-2, with D possibly TRBD1 on 5 matching bases. Trimming removed 2 bases from V and 1 base from J, with 14 bases in between. The CDR3 covers 17 residues. In germline, CDR1 is MNHEY, CDR2 SMNVEV (reference sequence). The CDR3 loop is CASSLDWGRVNTGELFF. DNA for the CDR3: TGTGCCAGCAGTTTAGATTGGGGCAGGGTGAACACCGGGGAGCTGTTTTTT.

This clonotype appeared many times. This rearrangement joins TRBV12-3 or TRBV12-4 to TRBJ1-1; D possibly corresponds to TRBD1 (5 bases). The CDR3 is made up of 14 amino acids. V gave up 6 bases and J gave up 0 bases, with 11 bases separating them. CDR3: CASRGGRMNTEAFF. The CDR3 nucleotides read TGTGCCAGCAGGGGGGGACGGATGAACACTGAAGCTTTCTTT.

The chain has TRBV6-5 and TRBJ1-2, with D unclear. CDR3 length: 14 residues. From germline, CDR1 is MNHEY and CDR2 SVGAGI. Trimming shortened V by 0 bases and J by 4 bases, and 9 bases separated the two germline ends. The CDR3 nucleotides read TGTGCCAGCAGTTACTCGAGCGGAAGCTATGGCTACACCTTC. Amino acid sequence: CASSYSSGSYGYTF.

This clonotype has at least ten counts. The chain joins TRBV20-1 to TRBJ2-7; 8 nucleotides align to TRBD2. This CDR3 has 14 residues. Per germline, CDR1 DFQATT and CDR2 SNEGSKA (reference sequence). The J segment lost 5 bases and the V segment lost 6 bases, leaving 12 bases of the junction unmatched. CDR3 in DNA: TGCAGTGCCCTTTACGGGGGGGGACAAAACGAGCAGTACTTC. It codes for CSALYGGGQNEQYF.

The chain has TRBV5-6 and TRBJ2-2; 9 bases match TRBD1. Germline trimming cut 5 bases from V and 4 bases from J; bases unmatched to any gene: 3. This CDR3 spans 14 amino acids. Germline CDR1 and CDR2: SGHDT and YYEEEE. CDR3 region: CASRSGQGTGELFF. CDR3 nucleotide sequence: TGTGCCAGCAGATCGGGACAGGGCACCGGGGAGCTGTTTTTT. The whole variable domain, filled in from reference TRBV5-6 and TRBJ2-2, reads DAGVTQSPTHLIKTRGQQVTLRCSPKSGHDTVSWYQQALGQGPQFIFQYYEEEERQRGNFPDRFSGHQFPNYSSELNVNALLLGDSALYLCASRSGQGTGELFFGEGSRLTVL.

This clonotype is a singleton in its sample. The V and J genes are TRBV9 and TRBJ2-5; tentative D call: TRBD2 (6 bases). The V end lost 4 bases, the J end lost 1 base, and 11 bases lay between the germline ends. Germline CDR1 is SGDLS and CDR2 is YYNGEE. This CDR3 region has 14 residues. The CDR3 protein is CASSTGVAQETQYF. CDR3 in DNA: TGTGCCAGCAGCACGGGGGTAGCCCAAGAGACCCAGTACTTC.

This clonotype was detected ten times or more. J is TRBJ2-7 and V is TRBV7-2, with TRBD2 as a possible D gene (6 bases). The germline V and J ends were trimmed by 3 bases and 0 bases, with 12 bases remaining between them. Germline values: CDR1 SGHTA, CDR2 FQGNSA. The length of the CDR3 is 15 residues. CDR3 region: CASSFLAATSYEQYF. CDR3 DNA sequence: TGTGCCAGCAGCTTCTTAGCGGCGACCTCCTACGAGCAGTACTTC. Together with reference TRBV7-2 and TRBJ2-7, the CDR3 gives the full variable domain: GAGVSQSPSNKVTEKGKDVELRCDPISGHTALYWYRQSLGQGLEFLIYFQGNSAPDKSGLPSDRFSAERTGGSVSTLTIQRTQQEDSAVYLCASSFLAATSYEQYFGPGTRLTVT.